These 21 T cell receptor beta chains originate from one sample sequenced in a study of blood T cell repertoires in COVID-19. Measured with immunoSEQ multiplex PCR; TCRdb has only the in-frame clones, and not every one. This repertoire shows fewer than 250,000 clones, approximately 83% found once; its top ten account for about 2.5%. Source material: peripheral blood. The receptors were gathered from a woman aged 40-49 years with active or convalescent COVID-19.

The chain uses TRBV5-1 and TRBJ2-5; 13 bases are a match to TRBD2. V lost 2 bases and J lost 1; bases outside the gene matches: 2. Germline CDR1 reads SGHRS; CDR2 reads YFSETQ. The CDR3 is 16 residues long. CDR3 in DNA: TGCGCCAGCAGCTTCGGACTAGCGGGGGCCCAAGAGACCCAGTACTTC. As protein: CASSFGLAGAQETQYF.

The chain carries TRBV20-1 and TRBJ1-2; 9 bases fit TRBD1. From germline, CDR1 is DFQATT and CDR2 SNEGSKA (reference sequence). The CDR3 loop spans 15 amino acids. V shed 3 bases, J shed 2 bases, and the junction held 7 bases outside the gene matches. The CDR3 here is CSASLTGTGNYGYTF. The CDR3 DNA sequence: TGCAGTGCTAGTTTAACCGGGACAGGGAACTATGGCTACACCTTC.

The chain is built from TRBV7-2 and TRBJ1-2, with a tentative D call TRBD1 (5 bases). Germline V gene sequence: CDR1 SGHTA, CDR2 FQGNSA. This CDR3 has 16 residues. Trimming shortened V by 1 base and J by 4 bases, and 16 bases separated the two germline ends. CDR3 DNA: TGTGCCAGCAGCTTAGAAATCGGCCAGGGAGGCTATGGCTACACCTTC. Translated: CASSLEIGQGGYGYTF.

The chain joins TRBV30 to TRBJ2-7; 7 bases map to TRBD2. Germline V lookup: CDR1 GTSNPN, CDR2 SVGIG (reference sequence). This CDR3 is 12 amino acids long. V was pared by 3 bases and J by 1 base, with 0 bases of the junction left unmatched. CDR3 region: CAWRGGSYEQYF. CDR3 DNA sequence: TGTGCCTGGAGGGGAGGGTCCTACGAGCAGTACTTC.

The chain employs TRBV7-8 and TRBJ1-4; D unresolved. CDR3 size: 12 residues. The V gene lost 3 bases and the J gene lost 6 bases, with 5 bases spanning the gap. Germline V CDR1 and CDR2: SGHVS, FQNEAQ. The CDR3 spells CASSLRDEKLFF. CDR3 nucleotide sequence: TGTGCCAGCAGCTTGCGGGATGAAAAACTGTTTTTT. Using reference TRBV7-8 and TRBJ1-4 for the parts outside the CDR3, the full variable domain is GAGVSQSPRYKVAKRGQDVALRCDPISGHVSLFWYQQALGQGPEFLTYFQNEAQLDKSGLPSDRFFAERPEGSVSTLKIQRTQQEDSAVYLCASSLRDEKLFFGSGTQLSVL.

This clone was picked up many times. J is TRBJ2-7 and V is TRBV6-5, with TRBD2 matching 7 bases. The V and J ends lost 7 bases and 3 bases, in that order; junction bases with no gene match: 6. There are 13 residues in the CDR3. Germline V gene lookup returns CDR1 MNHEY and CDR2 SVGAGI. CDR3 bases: TGTGCCAGCATGGGAAGCGGGGACTACGAGCAGTACTTC. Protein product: CASMGSGDYEQYF.

The CDR3 protein is CASTRSAPRGGELFF. CDR3 in DNA: TGCGCCAGCACCCGGTCGGCTCCTAGGGGCGGGGAGCTGTTTTTT. The rearrangement uses TRBV5-1 and TRBJ2-2, with a weak D call TRBD1 (5 bases). Germline V gives CDR1 SGHRS, CDR2 YFSETQ. The CDR3 is 15 residues long. Trimming stripped 6 bases from V and 7 bases from J, with 19 bases between.

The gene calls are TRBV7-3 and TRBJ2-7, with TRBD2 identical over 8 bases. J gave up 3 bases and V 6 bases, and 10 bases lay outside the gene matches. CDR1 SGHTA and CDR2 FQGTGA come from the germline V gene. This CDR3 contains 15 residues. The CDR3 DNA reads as TGTGCCAGCAGAAAAATCGGGACTAGTCTCTACGAGCAGTACTTC. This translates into CASRKIGTSLYEQYF.

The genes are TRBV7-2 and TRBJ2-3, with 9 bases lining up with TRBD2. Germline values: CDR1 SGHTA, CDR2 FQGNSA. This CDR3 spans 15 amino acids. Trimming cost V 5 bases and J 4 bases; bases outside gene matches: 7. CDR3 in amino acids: CASSQPGLAADTQYF. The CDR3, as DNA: TGTGCCAGCAGCCAACCGGGACTAGCCGCAGATACGCAGTATTTT.

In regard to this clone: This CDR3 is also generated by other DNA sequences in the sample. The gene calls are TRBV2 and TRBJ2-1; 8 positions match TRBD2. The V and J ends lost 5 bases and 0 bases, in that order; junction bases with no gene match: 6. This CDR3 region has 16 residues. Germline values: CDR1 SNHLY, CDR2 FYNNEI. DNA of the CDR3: TGTGCCAGCAGTTATAGCGGGACCGCCTCCTACAATGAGCAGTTCTTC. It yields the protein CASSYSGTASYNEQFF.

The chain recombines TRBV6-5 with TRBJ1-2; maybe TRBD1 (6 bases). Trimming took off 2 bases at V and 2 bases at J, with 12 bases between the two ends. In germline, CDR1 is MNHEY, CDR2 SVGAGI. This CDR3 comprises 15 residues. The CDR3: CASSYDTGSNYGYTF. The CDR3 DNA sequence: TGTGCCAGCAGTTACGACACAGGGTCCAACTATGGCTACACCTTC.

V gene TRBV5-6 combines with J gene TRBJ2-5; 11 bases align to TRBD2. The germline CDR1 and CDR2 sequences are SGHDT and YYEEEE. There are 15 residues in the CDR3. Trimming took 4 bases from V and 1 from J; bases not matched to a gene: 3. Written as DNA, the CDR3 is TGTGCCAGCAGCATACTAGCGGGAGCCCAAGAGACCCAGTACTTC. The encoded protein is CASSILAGAQETQYF.

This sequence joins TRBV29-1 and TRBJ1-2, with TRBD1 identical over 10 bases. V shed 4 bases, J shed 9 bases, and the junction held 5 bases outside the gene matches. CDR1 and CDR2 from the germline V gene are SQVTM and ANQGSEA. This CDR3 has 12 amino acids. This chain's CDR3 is CSVVRTGGRYTF. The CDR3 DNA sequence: TGCAGCGTTGTTCGGACAGGGGGACGCTACACCTTC.

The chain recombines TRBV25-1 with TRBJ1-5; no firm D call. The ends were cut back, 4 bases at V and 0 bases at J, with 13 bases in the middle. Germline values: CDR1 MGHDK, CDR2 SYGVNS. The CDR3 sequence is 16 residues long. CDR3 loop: CASSGPTGNSNQPQHF. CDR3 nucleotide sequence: TGTGCCAGCAGTGGCCCGACGGGGAATAGCAATCAGCCCCAGCATTTT. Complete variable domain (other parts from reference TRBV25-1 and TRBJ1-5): EADIYQTPRYLVIGTGKKITLECSQTMGHDKMYWYQQDPGMELHLIHYSYGVNSTEKGDLSSESTVSRIRTEHFPLTLESARPSHTSQYLCASSGPTGNSNQPQHFGDGTRLSIL.

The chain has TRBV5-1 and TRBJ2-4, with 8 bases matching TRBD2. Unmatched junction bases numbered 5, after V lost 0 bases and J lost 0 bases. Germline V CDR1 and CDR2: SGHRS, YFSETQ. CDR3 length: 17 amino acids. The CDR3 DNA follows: TGCGCCAGCAGCTTGGCCACGGGGGGGCGAGCCAAAAACATTCAGTACTTC. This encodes CASSLATGGRAKNIQYF.

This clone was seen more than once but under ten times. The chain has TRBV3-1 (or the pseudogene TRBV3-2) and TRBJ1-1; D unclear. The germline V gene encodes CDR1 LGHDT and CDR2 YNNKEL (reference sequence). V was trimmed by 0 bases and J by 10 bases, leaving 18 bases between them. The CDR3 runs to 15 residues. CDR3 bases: TGTGCCAGCAGCCAAGACTTAACCATAGCTTTGAGAGCTTTCTTT. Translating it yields CASSQDLTIALRAFF.

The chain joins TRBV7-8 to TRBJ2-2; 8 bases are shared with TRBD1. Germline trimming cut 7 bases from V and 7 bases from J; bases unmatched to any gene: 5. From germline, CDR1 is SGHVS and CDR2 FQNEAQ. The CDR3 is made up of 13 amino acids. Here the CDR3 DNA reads TGTGCCAGCAAAAGACAGGGGCACGGGGAGCTGTTTTTT. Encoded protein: CASKRQGHGELFF. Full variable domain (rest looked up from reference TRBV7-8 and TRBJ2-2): GAGVSQSPRYKVAKRGQDVALRCDPISGHVSLFWYQQALGQGPEFLTYFQNEAQLDKSGLPSDRFFAERPEGSVSTLKIQRTQQEDSAVYLCASKRQGHGELFFGEGSRLTVL.

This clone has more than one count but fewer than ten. The CDR3 protein is CAIRTDSGANVLTF. Written as DNA, the CDR3 is TGTGCCATCAGGACAGACTCTGGGGCCAACGTCCTGACTTTC. The rearrangement links TRBV10-3 to TRBJ2-6; the D gene is possibly TRBD1 (5 bases). Trimming cost V 6 bases and J 0 bases, with 6 bases left between them. The CDR3 is made up of 14 amino acids. Germline V gene sequence: CDR1 ENHRY, CDR2 SYGVKD.

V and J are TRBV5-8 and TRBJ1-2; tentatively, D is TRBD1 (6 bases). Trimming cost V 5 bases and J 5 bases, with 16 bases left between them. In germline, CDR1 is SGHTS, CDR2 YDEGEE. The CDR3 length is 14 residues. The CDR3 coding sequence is TGTGCCAGCAGTCCCGGGACAAATTCATATGGCTACACCTTC. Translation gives CASSPGTNSYGYTF.

The CDR3 DNA reads as TGTGCCAGCAGCGCGTACAGGGAGACTAATGAAAAACTGTTTTTT. It codes for CASSAYRETNEKLFF. The rearrangement joins TRBV7-9 to TRBJ1-4; the D gene is possibly TRBD1 (6 bases). This CDR3 comprises 15 residues. Trimming left V 5 bases short and J 2 bases short, with 12 bases between. CDR1 and CDR2 (germline): SEHNR, FQNEAQ (reference sequence). Using reference TRBV7-9 and TRBJ1-4 for the parts outside the CDR3, the full variable domain is DTGVSQNPRHKITKRGQNVTFRCDPISEHNRLYWYRQTLGQGPEFLTYFQNEAQLEKSRLLSDRFSAERPKGSFSTLEIQRTEQGDSAMYLCASSAYRETNEKLFFGSGTQLSVL.

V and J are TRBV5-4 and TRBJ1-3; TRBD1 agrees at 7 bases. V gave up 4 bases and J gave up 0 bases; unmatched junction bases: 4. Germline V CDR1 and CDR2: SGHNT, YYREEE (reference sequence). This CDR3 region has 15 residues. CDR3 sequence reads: CASSRDSVSGNTIYF. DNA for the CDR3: TGTGCCAGCAGCCGGGACAGTGTCTCTGGAAACACCATATATTTT. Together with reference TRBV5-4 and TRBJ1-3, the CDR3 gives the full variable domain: ETGVTQSPTHLIKTRGQQVTLRCSSQSGHNTVSWYQQALGQGPQFIFQYYREEENGRGNFPPRFSGLQFPNYSSELNVNALELDDSALYLCASSRDSVSGNTIYFGEGSWLTVV.